This T cell receptor (beta chain) was retrieved from a study of low-dose radiotherapy and immunotherapy resistance in tumors. On the study more broadly: Cohort 1 patients were irradiated with 0.5 Gy fractions every 2 weeks to 6.5 Gy total.

Alpha- and beta-chain coverage of first-strand cDNA came from TRAV- and TRBV-specific primers. TCR amplification ran 15 to 25 PCR cycles using constant-region and V-primer adapter primers. After the mRNA was isolated, it was amplified using in vitro transcription. MiXCR, applied by TCRdb to the reads, yields one record per CDR3 protein. The table has approximately 100,000 distinct CDR3 sequences, under 25% seen once. This clonotype was recorded many times. The time point denotes: after trial treatment. Treatment meaning: LDRT plus nivolumab, ipilimumab, low-dose cyclophosphamide and aspirin (RACIN trial). Donors received a regimen that comprised nivolumab, ipilimumab, aspirin, low-dose cyclophosphamide and low-dose radiotherapy. This receptor was obtained from a male donor with prostate cancer. Specimen: PBMCs, collected after low-dose radiotherapy plus immunotherapy.

DNA for the CDR3: TGCGCCAGCAGCCAAGATGGTGGCGGGGCGGCCACAGATACGCAGTATTTT. Amino acid sequence: CASSQDGGGAATDTQYF. This rearrangement joins TRBV4-1 to TRBJ2-3; a weak D match, TRBD2 (6 bases). CDR1 and CDR2 from the germline V gene are MGHRA and YSYEKL. V gave up 0 bases and J gave up 2 bases, with 15 bases separating them. The CDR3 runs 17 residues.